Presented here are 2 T cell receptor beta chains from one specimen sequenced in a study of OX40 agonist ivuxolimab in advanced cancers. TCRdb's table, derived via immunoSEQ multiplex PCR, lists solely in-frame clones and lacks some. Of some 77,000 clones in the sample, 90% were seen once. The material was CD4+ or CD8+ T cells sorted from blood, obtained in a trial of the OX40 agonist ivuxolimab. The receptor source for this set is an adult with an advanced solid tumor such as melanoma, head and neck, liver or kidney cancer.

This chain uses TRBV21-1 with TRBJ1-2. TRBV21-1 corresponds to a pseudogene. The CDR3 is made up of 15 amino acids. In DNA, the CDR3 is TGTGCCAGCAGCGCCCTATCGAGTAGGAGCTATGGCTACACCTTC. It encodes CASSALSSRSYGYTF.

V gene TRBV14 combines with J gene TRBJ2-7, with no clear D. Trimming removed 3 bases from V and 2 bases from J, with 23 bases in between. CDR3 length: 18 residues. Germline V gene lookup returns CDR1 SGHDN and CDR2 FVKESK. For the CDR3, the DNA is TGTGCCAGCAGCCATGCCTCTGGTGGGGTGACACTAACCTACGAGCAGTACTTC. It specifies CASSHASGGVTLTYEQYF. Looking up the rest from reference TRBV14 and TRBJ2-7 gives the full variable domain: EAGVTQFPSHSVIEKGQTVTLRCDPISGHDNLYWYRRVMGKEIKFLLHFVKESKQDESGMPNNRFLAERTGGTYSTLKVQPAELEDSGVYFCASSHASGGVTLTYEQYFGPGTRLTVT.